This T cell receptor beta chain was recorded in a study of Ad26.COV2.S vaccination and SARS-CoV-2 variants. Measured with immunoSEQ multiplex PCR; TCRdb has only the in-frame clones, and not every one. The data contain about 400,000 clones, roughly 90% of them singletons. The CDR3 consists of 13 residues. The trim removed 9 bases at V and 4 bases at J, leaving 5 bases unmatched. The germline gives CDR1 KGHDR, CDR2 SFDVKD. The treatment is: around 19 received Ad26.COV2.S at low or high dose, single or two shots; 5 received placebo; per-sample allocation not given. After the first vaccine or placebo injection, samples were drawn on day 63.

This material consisted of peripheral blood, taken in a trial of Ad26.COV2.S vaccine versus placebo. The receptor was isolated from a person between 18 and 59 years old who received the Ad26.COV2.S COVID-19 vaccine or a placebo. The chain is built from TRBV24-1 and TRBJ2-3; 8 nucleotides agree with TRBD1. CDR3 bases: TGTGCCACCCAAGGACAGGGATCAGATACGCAGTATTTT. Residues: CATQGQGSDTQYF.